This section outlines one TCR beta chain sequence together with its context. What it binds is unknown. Each gene name is a mouse one. The missing CDR3 end, 4 residues past where the read stops, is filled in from the germline J gene. Within the sample, other DNA sequences also encode this same CDR3. It was cDNA, reverse transcribed from extracted RNA, that served as the sequencing template. Clones were read by immunoSEQ multiplex PCR, and TCRdb kept only the in-frame ones, dropping some. The repertoire consists of approximately 300,000 clones, none detected only once. The data derive from a study of CD8+ T cells in alopecia areata. About the study: Skin grafts from roughly 6-12-month-old C3H/HeJ donors with spontaneous alopecia were placed on 7-10-week-old female C3H/HeJ mice.

CDR1 is SGHSN and CDR2 is HYEKVE in the germline V gene. The CDR3 totals 15 residues. The J segment lost 0 bases and the V segment lost 4 bases, leaving 6 bases of the junction unmatched. Study observations and caveats: An increase in clonality over normal scalp was evident in lesional scalp, especially alopecia totalis/universalis. Against the mouse data, patients shared TCRs less clearly, possibly for HLA reasons.

Sorting relied on CD4, CD8alpha, NKG2D, NKG2ACE and other markers applied to pooled cutaneous lymph node cells. This TCR came from a C3H/HeJ mouse with alopecia areata. Strain haplotype (MHC): H2-k. This chain links TRBV12-1 with TRBJ2-3; 7 positions match TRBD2. Sample: CD4+ T cells sorted from a lymph node. CDR3 in amino acids: CASSPTGGSAETLYF. Incomplete CDR3 DNA: TGTGCCAGCTCCCCTACGGGGGGGAGTGCAGAA.